The T cell receptor (beta chain) described here comes from a study of cytomegalovirus exposure and HLA in healthy donors. This clone was counted only a few times. Germline V gene lookup returns CDR1 ENHRY and CDR2 SYGVKD. The CDR3 extends over 13 amino acids. Germline trimming cut 11 bases from V and 1 base from J; bases unmatched to any gene: 2. Use of 60 Vbeta and 13 Jbeta primers characterized the PCR. The assay was immunoSEQ multiplex PCR, and TCRdb's table has in-frame clones only and misses some. Of 170,000 or so clones in the sample, 60% to 80% were seen once. This sequence originates from a woman aged 25 to 39 in good health and CMV-seronegative. The chain combines TRBV10-3 with TRBJ1-1, with 12 positions matching TRBD1. Sample: PBMCs. Written as DNA, the CDR3 is TGTGCCGTGGGACAGGGGGCGAACACTGAAGCTTTCTTT. This gives the protein CAVGQGANTEAFF.